These 17 T cell receptor beta chains were all obtained from the same sample, sequenced in a study of blood T cell repertoires in COVID-19. Libraries were prepared by immunoSEQ multiplex PCR; TCRdb keeps only in-frame clonotypes and omits some of them. The sample includes about 83,000 clones, more than 75% of them seen just once. The sequenced sample was peripheral blood. The receptor set was obtained from a man of 80 years or more with active or convalescent COVID-19.

V usage is TRBV7-9 and J usage is TRBJ2-5; 10 positions agree with TRBD1. V lost 9 bases and J lost 1; bases outside the gene matches: 11. The CDR3 contains 16 residues. Germline-derived CDR1 and CDR2 are SEHNR and FQNEAQ (reference sequence). The CDR3, as DNA: TGTGCCAGTATAAAGGCGGACAGGGGGTTCCAAGAGACCCAGTACTTC. It encodes CASIKADRGFQETQYF.

The chain recombines TRBV3-1 (or the pseudogene TRBV3-2) with TRBJ2-1; 7 bases map to TRBD1. The CDR3 has 16 residues. Germline lookup yields CDR1 LGHDT and CDR2 YNNKEL (reference sequence). The V gene end was trimmed by 1 base and the J gene end by 7 bases; junction bases not matched to a gene: 10. The CDR3 sequence is CASSQGGPGGWNEQFF. The CDR3 nucleotides are TGTGCCAGCAGCCAAGGTGGGCCAGGGGGTTGGAATGAGCAGTTCTTC.

The chain employs TRBV6-5 and TRBJ2-7; 9 nucleotides line up with TRBD1. Germline V lookup: CDR1 MNHEY, CDR2 SVGAGI. CDR3 length equals 15 residues. V dropped 6 bases and J dropped 1; count of bases not matched to a gene: 7. The CDR3 is CASRAGQGISYEQYV. In DNA form, the CDR3 reads TGTGCCAGCAGAGCCGGACAGGGGATATCCTACGAGCAGTACGTC.

This chain joins TRBV7-2 and TRBJ2-2; 10 nucleotides align to TRBD2. V dropped 2 bases and J dropped 1; count of bases not matched to a gene: 1. The germline V gene encodes CDR1 SGHTA and CDR2 FQGNSA. The CDR3 is made up of 16 amino acids. The CDR3 DNA follows: TGTGCCAGCAGCTTACCTAGCGGGGGGAACACCGGGGAGCTGTTTTTT. This encodes CASSLPSGGNTGELFF.

The chain combines TRBV6-5 with TRBJ1-2; a weak D match, TRBD1 (5 bases). The CDR3 contains 14 residues. The V end lost 6 bases, the J end lost 4 bases, and 15 bases lay between the germline ends. In germline, CDR1 is MNHEY, CDR2 SVGAGI. CDR3 region: CASSLGGAGYGYTF. DNA of the CDR3: TGTGCCAGCAGCCTCGGAGGGGCGGGCTATGGCTACACCTTC.

The V call is TRBV10-1, the J call TRBJ2-2, with a tentative D call TRBD2 (6 bases). This CDR3 comprises 15 residues. Germline V gene sequence: CDR1 WNHNN, CDR2 SYGVQD (reference sequence). V lost 2 bases to trimming and J lost 7 bases, with 14 bases between them. Here the CDR3 reads CASSEGEAGLGELFF. CDR3 in DNA: TGCGCCAGCAGTGAGGGGGAGGCCGGTCTCGGGGAGCTGTTTTTT.

CDR3 DNA: TGTGCCACCAGTGATTTAGGGCGGGGCACAGATACGCAGTATTTT. It yields the protein CATSDLGRGTDTQYF. The chain employs TRBV24-1 and TRBJ2-3, with a possible D match to TRBD2 (5 bases). Germline V gives CDR1 KGHDR, CDR2 SFDVKD. The CDR3 spans 15 residues. Trimming shortened V by 1 base and J by 1 base, and 8 bases separated the two germline ends.

The chain couples TRBV5-1 to TRBJ1-2; 7 positions agree with TRBD1. From germline, CDR1 is SGHRS and CDR2 YFSETQ. The CDR3 totals 14 residues. V was pared by 0 bases and J by 8 bases, with 7 bases of the junction left unmatched. The CDR3 spells CASSLGGAGQGYTF. CDR3 nucleotides: TGCGCCAGCAGCTTGGGTGGCGCGGGACAGGGCTACACCTTC.

The chain links TRBV19 to TRBJ2-1; TRBD2 matches 7 bases. CDR3 length equals 15 residues. V was clipped by 1 base and J by 4 bases; unmatched bases: 4. The germline V gene has CDR1 LNHDA and CDR2 SQIVND (reference sequence). CDR3 sequence: CASSIGGGRYNEQFF. The CDR3 DNA reads TGTGCCAGTAGTATAGGGGGGGGACGGTACAATGAGCAGTTCTTC.

The chain has TRBV9 and TRBJ2-2; D is perhaps TRBD2 (5 bases). The CDR3 loop spans 16 amino acids. The germline gives CDR1 SGDLS, CDR2 YYNGEE. V was trimmed by 0 bases and J by 7 bases, leaving 16 bases between them. Here the CDR3 DNA reads TGTGCCAGCAGCGTAGGATCCGGGCGAGGAGGCGGGGAGCTGTTTTTT. The encoded protein is CASSVGSGRGGGELFF. The full variable domain, with the rest looked up from reference TRBV9 and TRBJ2-2, is DSGVTQTPKHLITATGQRVTLRCSPRSGDLSVYWYQQSLDQGLQFLIQYYNGEERAKGNILERFSAQQFPDLHSELNLSSLELGDSALYFCASSVGSGRGGGELFFGEGSRLTVL.

This chain uses TRBV7-9 with TRBJ2-1; 10 bases agree with TRBD1. The germline gives CDR1 SEHNR, CDR2 FQNEAQ (reference sequence). Trimming took 1 base from V and 6 from J; bases not matched to a gene: 6. This CDR3 contains 16 residues. The CDR3 DNA is TGTGCCAGCAGCTTAGTGGGGGACAGGGGCGGCAATGAGCAGTTCTTC. Its protein is CASSLVGDRGGNEQFF.

The chain joins TRBV28 to TRBJ1-5; D unresolved. The germline V gene has CDR1 MDHEN and CDR2 SYDVKM. Deletions cut 6 bases from V and 3 bases from J, with 12 bases between. The CDR3 spans 14 residues. CDR3 region: CASREGVTNQPQHF. DNA of the CDR3: TGTGCCAGCAGAGAAGGAGTTACCAATCAGCCCCAGCATTTT.

V gene TRBV11-3 combines with J gene TRBJ2-5, with 8 bases aligning to TRBD2. Trimming cost V 1 base and J 1 base; bases outside gene matches: 5. CDR1 and CDR2 from the germline V gene are SGHNT and YENEEA. CDR3 length equals 16 residues. CDR3 bases: TGTGCCAGCAGCTTAGGGGCGCTAGCGGGCCAAGAGACCCAGTACTTC. It translates to CASSLGALAGQETQYF.

The rearrangement links TRBV11-3 to TRBJ1-2; D perhaps matches TRBD1 (6 bases). Trimming took 6 bases from V and 3 from J, leaving 8 bases between them. CDR1 and CDR2 (germline): SGHNT, YENEEA. This CDR3 region has 12 residues. CDR3 nucleotide sequence: TGTGCCAGCAGTAACAGGGACTATGGCTACACCTTC. Its translation: CASSNRDYGYTF. Drawing the rest from reference TRBV11-3 and TRBJ1-2, the complete variable domain is EAGVVQSPRYKIIEKKQPVAFWCNPISGHNTLYWYLQNLGQGPELLIRYENEEAVDDSQLPKDRFSAERLKGVDSTLKIQPAELGDSAVYLCASSNRDYGYTFGSGTRLTVV.

The chain employs TRBV6-4 and TRBJ2-1, with TRBD2 identical over 15 bases. This CDR3 has 17 residues. The germline V gene encodes CDR1 MRHNA and CDR2 SNTAGT. Germline trimming cut 6 bases from V and 8 bases from J; bases unmatched to any gene: 11. The CDR3 coding sequence is TGTGCCAGCAGCCTCACCTCCGGGACTAGCGGGAGGCATGAGCAGTTCTTC. Its protein is CASSLTSGTSGRHEQFF.

The genes are TRBV5-4 and TRBJ1-3; D is ambiguous. V was trimmed by 4 bases and J by 0 bases, leaving 8 bases between them. This CDR3 spans 14 amino acids. Germline CDR1 is SGHNT and CDR2 is YYREEE (reference sequence). In DNA, the CDR3 is TGTGCCAGCAGCGCCGGGTTCTCTGGAAACACCATATATTTT. This encodes CASSAGFSGNTIYF.

The chain joins TRBV7-2 to TRBJ1-6; 9 bases are shared with TRBD1. Germline values: CDR1 SGHTA, CDR2 FQGNSA. V shed 5 bases, J shed 9 bases, and the junction held 5 bases outside the gene matches. The CDR3 is 14 amino acids. The CDR3 DNA reads TGTGCCAGCAGCCTCGGGACAGGGAGTTCACCCCTCCACTTT. This encodes CASSLGTGSSPLHF.